The rows below give T cell receptor beta chains drawn from one sample of a study of shared clonotypes between healthy human individuals. Profiling relied on immunoSEQ multiplex PCR, and the TCRdb table lists in-frame clones only, not all of them. The sample lists under 1,100,000 clones, about 80% occurring once. Sequenced sample: memory CD4+ T cells from PBMCs. All receptors derive from a man aged 18-30 years in good health. Some clones in this sample may be carry-over from other donors' samples. Each CDR3 is given with its conserved first and last residue. Rows may omit the clone size; those that give it use once, few, many or a size class.

TRBV7-2	.	TRBJ2-6	CASSLGRGSYGANVLTF
TRBV19	.	TRBJ2-2	CASSPTVNTGELFF
TRBV7-2	.	TRBJ2-7	CASSSPGSGSYEQYF
TRBV18	.	TRBJ2-5	CASSLGLAGGETQYF
TRBV4-2	few	TRBJ2-5	CASSQLAGPQETQYF
TRBV7-2	.	TRBJ2-1	CASSASIVLVGLFF
TRBV6-1	.	TRBJ1-5	CASSSFGNQPQHF
TRBV10-3	.	TRBJ2-2	CAIRRAGENTGELFF
TRBV7-2	.	TRBJ2-7	CASSLTGGSAYEQYF
TRBV25-1	.	TRBJ1-1	CASRVVTEAFF
TRBV19	.	TRBJ1-5	CASKAGILMNQPQHF
TRBV19	.	TRBJ1-5	CASTVDRFSNQPQHF
TRBV7-2	.	TRBJ2-7	CASSLSSSGSYEQYF
TRBV5-1	.	TRBJ2-1	CASRNTGTKNEQFF
TRBV19	.	TRBJ2-2	CASSPKRGQNTGELFF
TRBV7-2	.	TRBJ1-3	CASSPQGAGNTIYF
TRBV7-6	.	TRBJ2-7	CACSRLISGYEQYF